This T cell receptor (beta chain) was observed in a study of cytomegalovirus exposure and HLA in healthy donors. On this clone itself: Its antigen is not identified.

The PCR was carried out with 60 Vbeta primers and 13 Jbeta primers. Generated by immunoSEQ multiplex PCR, the TCRdb table keeps only in-frame clones and is missing some. Among about 210,000 clones listed, roughly 84% were seen once. The study's findings and limits: As immune exposure information, only CMV serostatus was available.

The CDR3 loop spans 21 amino acids. Between the trimmed V and J ends, which lost 4 bases and 0 bases, there was a span of 29 bases. Germline V gene lookup returns CDR1 SGHRS and CDR2 YFSETQ. Sequencing input: PBMCs. This clonotype originated in a girl aged 2-10 years in good health and CMV-seronegative. The chain links TRBV5-1 to TRBJ1-3, with TRBD1 as a possible D gene (6 bases). For the CDR3, the DNA is TGCGCCAGCAGCCCCTCGGGGGGTCGGGGGCGAACGGGGAGCTCTGGAAACACCATATATTTT. Residues: CASSPSGGRGRTGSSGNTIYF.